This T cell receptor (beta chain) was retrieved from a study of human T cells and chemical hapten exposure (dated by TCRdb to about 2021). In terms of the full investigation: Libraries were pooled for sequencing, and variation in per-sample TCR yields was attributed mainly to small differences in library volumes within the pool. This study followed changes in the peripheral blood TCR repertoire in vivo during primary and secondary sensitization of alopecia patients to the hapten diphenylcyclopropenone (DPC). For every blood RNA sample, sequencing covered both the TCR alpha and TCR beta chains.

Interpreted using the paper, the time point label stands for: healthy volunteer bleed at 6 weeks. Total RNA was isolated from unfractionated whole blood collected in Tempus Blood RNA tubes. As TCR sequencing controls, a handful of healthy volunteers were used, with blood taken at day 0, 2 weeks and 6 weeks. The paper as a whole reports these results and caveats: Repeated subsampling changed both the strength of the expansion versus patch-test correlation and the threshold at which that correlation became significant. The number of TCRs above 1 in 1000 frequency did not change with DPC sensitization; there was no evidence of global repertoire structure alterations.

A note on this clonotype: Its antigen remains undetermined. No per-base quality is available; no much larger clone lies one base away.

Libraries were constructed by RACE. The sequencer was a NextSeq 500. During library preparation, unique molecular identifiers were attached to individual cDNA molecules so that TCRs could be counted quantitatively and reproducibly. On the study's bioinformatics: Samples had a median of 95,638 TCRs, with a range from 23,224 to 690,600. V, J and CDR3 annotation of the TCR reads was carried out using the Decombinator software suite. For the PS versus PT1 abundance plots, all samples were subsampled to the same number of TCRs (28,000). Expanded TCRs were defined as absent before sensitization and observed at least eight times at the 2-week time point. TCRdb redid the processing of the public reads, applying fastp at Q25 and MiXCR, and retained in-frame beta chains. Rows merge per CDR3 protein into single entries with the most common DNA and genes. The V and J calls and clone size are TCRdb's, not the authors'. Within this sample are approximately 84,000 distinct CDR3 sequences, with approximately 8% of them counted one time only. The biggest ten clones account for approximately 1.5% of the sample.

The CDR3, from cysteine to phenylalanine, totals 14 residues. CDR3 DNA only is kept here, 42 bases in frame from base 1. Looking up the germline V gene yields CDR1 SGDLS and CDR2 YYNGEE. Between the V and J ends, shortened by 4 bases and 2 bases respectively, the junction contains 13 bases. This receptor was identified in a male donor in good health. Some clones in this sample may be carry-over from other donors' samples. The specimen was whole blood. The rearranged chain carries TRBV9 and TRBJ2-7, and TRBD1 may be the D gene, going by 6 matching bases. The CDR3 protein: CASSPGQTAYEQYF. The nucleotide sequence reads TGTGCCAGCAGCCCCGGACAGACCGCCTACGAGCAGTACTTC.